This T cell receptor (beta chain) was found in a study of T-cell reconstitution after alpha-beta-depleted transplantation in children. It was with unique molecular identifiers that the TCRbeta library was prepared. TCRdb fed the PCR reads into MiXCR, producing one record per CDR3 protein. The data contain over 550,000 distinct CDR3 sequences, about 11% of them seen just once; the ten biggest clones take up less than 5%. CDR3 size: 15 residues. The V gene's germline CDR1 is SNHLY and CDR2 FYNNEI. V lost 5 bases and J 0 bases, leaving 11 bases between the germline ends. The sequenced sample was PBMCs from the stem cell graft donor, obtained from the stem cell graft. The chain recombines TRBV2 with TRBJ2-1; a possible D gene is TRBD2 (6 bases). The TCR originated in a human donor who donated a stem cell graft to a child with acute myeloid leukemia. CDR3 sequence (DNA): TGTGCCAGCAGTTCCGAGACTAGCTCCTACAATGAGCAGTTCTTC. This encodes CASSSETSSYNEQFF. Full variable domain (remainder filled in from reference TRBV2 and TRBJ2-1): EPEVTQTPSHQVTQMGQEVILRCVPISNHLYFYWYRQILGQKVEFLVSFYNNEISEKSEIFDDQFSVERPDGSNFTLKIRSTKLEDSAMYFCASSSETSSYNEQFFGPGTRLTVL.